This record covers a single T cell receptor (beta chain). Antigen: not known. Germline CDR1 reads SQVTM; CDR2 reads ANQGSEA. This CDR3 contains 14 residues. This sample is drawn from a study of cytomegalovirus exposure and HLA in healthy donors. The overall study: Assignment to the Caucasian-associated ancestry cluster applied to around 76% of the approximately 400 genotyped donors. Findings and caveats of the study: There were some public TCRs occurring in many donors, but most TCR sequences were rare. Immune exposure was documented only through CMV serostatus.

The PCR made use of 60 Vbeta and 13 Jbeta primers. The repertoire was sequenced with immunoSEQ multiplex PCR; TCRdb's copy has only in-frame clones and lacks some. This sample yields fewer than 150,000 clones, of which about 70% are seen a single time; approximately 3.4% belongs to the top ten. This TCR was recovered from a middle-aged man in good health and CMV-seronegative. The rearrangement joins TRBV29-1 to TRBJ2-5; weak D call: TRBD2 (5 bases). The DNA end is a closer match to TRBJ2-7, so the J assignment may be wrong. Sequencing was done on a sample of PBMCs. CDR3 protein: CSVRRDAASYEQYF. The DNA of the CDR3 is TGCAGCGTTCGACGGGATGCGGCCTCCTACGAGCAGTACTTC.